The subject of this entry is one T cell receptor (beta chain). Its antigen is currently unknown. The PCR was carried out with 60 Vbeta primers and 13 Jbeta primers. Some clones are missing from TCRdb's copy, which holds only in-frame ones; the method was immunoSEQ multiplex PCR. The sample records more than 100,000 clones, approximately 70% being singletons. The data were obtained in a study of cytomegalovirus exposure and HLA in healthy donors. Study-wide results and caveats: Common viral pathogens seemed to be connected with several of the most significant clusters, according to a later analysis.

The sequenced material came from PBMCs. The TCR sequence derives from a man younger than 30 in good health and CMV-seronegative.

In nucleotides, the CDR3 is TGTGCCAGCTCACTCAGGGGAGCCAGGGTCACTGAAGCTTTCTTT. Translated, it gives CASSLRGARVTEAFF. The V gene is TRBV18, the J gene TRBJ1-1, with D possibly matching TRBD1 (6 bases). CDR3 length equals 15 residues. Per the germline V gene, CDR1 is KGHSH and CDR2 is LQKENI. V gave up 4 bases and J gave up 4 bases, with 16 bases separating them.